This T cell receptor beta chain stems from a study of blood T cell repertoires in COVID-19. Clones were read by immunoSEQ multiplex PCR, and TCRdb kept only the in-frame ones, dropping some. The sample gives 130,000 to 150,000 clones, around four fifths of which show up once; approximately 2.7% is in the top ten. This TCR came from a woman in her 40s with active or convalescent COVID-19. Material: peripheral blood.

The CDR3, as DNA: TGCGCCAGCAGCCAAGATGCGTCAGGATACTATGGCTACACCTTC. Translated: CASSQDASGYYGYTF. The J gene is TRBJ1-2, the V gene TRBV4-1, with D unclear. Germline V gene lookup returns CDR1 MGHRA and CDR2 YSYEKL. V was pared by 0 bases and J by 3 bases, with 11 bases between. This CDR3 comprises 15 residues.